The entry that follows covers one TCR beta chain sequence. The data stem from a study of blood T cell repertoires in COVID-19. At the level of the study: Samples came from the United States, Italy and Spain, spanning acute and convalescent COVID-19.

Trimming cost V 4 bases and J 3 bases, with 14 bases left between them. The CDR3 runs to 14 residues. The germline gives CDR1 SGHNT, CDR2 YYREEE (reference sequence). Only in-frame clones appear in the TCRdb table, and some are missing; sequencing was by immunoSEQ multiplex PCR. This sample yields 100,000 to 150,000 clones, of which around 80% are seen a single time; 16% belongs to the top ten. The chain has TRBV5-4 and TRBJ2-7, with a possible D match to TRBD2 (6 bases). The TCR sequence derives from a man aged 55-75 years with active or convalescent COVID-19. The sample consisted of peripheral blood. The DNA for the CDR3 is TGTGCCAGCAGCCCTCGGCGGGGTGACTACGAGCAGTACTTC. Protein: CASSPRRGDYEQYF.